The following is a T cell receptor beta chain sequence with its context. The antigen is undetermined. The sample belongs to a study of T cell responses to AZD1222 COVID-19 vaccine. Background on the study: Pooling covered second doses at about 4 or about 12 weeks. Study-level points and caveats: The breadth and depth of Spike-specific TCRs increased once two AZD1222 doses had been given. Regions left unmutated in variants are reportedly the target of nearly half of spike-specific TCRs.

Assay: immunoSEQ multiplex PCR; the TCRdb copy retains only in-frame clones and omits some. This table holds about 110,000 clones, about 90% found once. This clonotype was obtained from an adult in good health. Sequencing was performed on peripheral blood, taken on day 0 of AZD1222 vaccination.

The CDR3: CSAGVYNEQFF. CDR3 nucleotide sequence: TGCAGTGCTGGGGTGTACAATGAGCAGTTCTTC. This chain connects TRBV20-1 to TRBJ2-1, with D unclear. CDR1 is DFQATT, CDR2 SNEGSKA, per germline (reference sequence). V lost 5 bases and J 4 bases, leaving 6 bases between the germline ends. The CDR3 is 11 amino acids.